This record covers a single TCR beta chain. The V end was cut by 2 bases, the J end by 6 bases, with 10 bases between. The CDR3 spans 13 residues. Per germline, CDR1 SGHAT and CDR2 FQNNGV. TCRdb keeps only in-frame clones here, not all; method: immunoSEQ multiplex PCR. The data show about 330,000 clones, 80% to 90% seen once. This entry is derived from a study of blood T cell repertoires in COVID-19. The wider study: Both acute and convalescent COVID-19 samples were obtained from the United States, Italy and Spain.

The chain links TRBV11-2 to TRBJ1-1; D gene uncertain. The receptor comes from a man aged 25 to 40 with COVID-19, enrolled during active disease. Sequencing was done on a sample of peripheral blood. CDR3 sequence: CASSLLEESEAFF. The CDR3 DNA is TGTGCCAGCAGCTTATTGGAGGAGTCTGAAGCTTTCTTT.